These 29 T cell receptor beta chains were sequenced from one sample in a study of regulatory T cells in long-lasting Graves disease. Specified time point: newly diagnosed GD, antithyroid drugs for less than 3 months. Isolated PBMC RNA provided the starting material for the TCR library. CDR3 regions were amplified by Arm-PCR using iRepertoire HTBI primers to build TCR beta libraries. TCRdb processed the multiplex PCR reads anew with MiXCR; each CDR3 protein has one entry. The sample has just over 600,000 distinct CDR3 sequences, around 15% seen once. This sample was also put to use in a study of T cells in Graves' hyperthyroidism and ophthalmopathy.

The starting material was peripheral blood mononuclear cells (PBMCs), obtained at new diagnosis, from a patient treated with antithyroid drugs. These TCRs come from a woman younger than 45 with Graves disease.

The V gene is TRBV11-2, the J gene TRBJ1-3; D gene unclear. The V and J ends lost 1 base and 4 bases respectively, with 8 bases between them. Germline CDR1 SGHAT, CDR2 FQNNGV. The CDR3 totals 14 residues. For the CDR3, the DNA is TGTGCCAGCAGCTTAGGGAATTGGGGAAACACCATATATTTT. It specifies CASSLGNWGNTIYF.

This clonotype was counted at least ten times. This sequence joins TRBV3-1 and TRBJ1-1; D unresolved. CDR3 size: 15 residues. V lost 7 bases to trimming and J lost 3 bases, with 18 bases between them. Germline loops: CDR1 LGHDT, CDR2 YNNKEL (reference sequence). This CDR3 is CASTVIVGGDTEAFF. DNA for the CDR3: TGTGCCAGCACCGTTATCGTCGGTGGCGACACTGAAGCTTTCTTT.

In its sample, this clonotype was seen many times. This chain connects TRBV27 to TRBJ1-1, with TRBD1 as a possible D gene (5 bases). Per germline, CDR1 MNHEY and CDR2 SMNVEV (reference sequence). The CDR3 extends over 15 amino acids. The V gene lost 3 bases and the J gene lost 3 bases, with 14 bases spanning the gap. The CDR3 region has the DNA TGTGCCAGCAGTTTGAGGTTCGGGGGGTACACTGAAGCTTTCTTT. Its protein is CASSLRFGGYTEAFF.

The chain has TRBV9 and TRBJ2-1; 9 positions match TRBD1. This CDR3 is 15 amino acids long. Per the germline V gene, CDR1 is SGDLS and CDR2 is YYNGEE. V dropped 3 bases and J dropped 9; count of bases not matched to a gene: 10. In DNA form, the CDR3 reads TGTGCCAGCAGCGCCGGGTGGACAGGGGAGGGTGAGCAGTTCTTC. Translation gives CASSAGWTGEGEQFF.

A note on this clonotype: A much larger clone lies one base from this, so it may be a read error. The missing conserved phenylalanine or tryptophan at the end of this CDR3 makes a read error likely. In nucleotides, the CDR3 is TGTGCCAGTAGTCCAAGGACAGGTGGATTGCCCACTGAAGCTTTCCTT. As protein: CASSPRTGGLPTEAFL. The chain uses TRBV19 and TRBJ1-1, with 7 bases lining up with TRBD1. Germline CDR1 LNHDA, CDR2 SQIVND (reference sequence). The CDR3 has 16 amino acids. The J segment lost 4 bases and the V segment lost 5 bases, leaving 13 bases of the junction unmatched.

This clonotype showed up just once. This sequence joins TRBV18 and TRBJ2-7, with 8 bases lining up with TRBD1. After removal of 0 bases from V and 7 bases from J, the junction contained 5 bases not matched to a gene. The CDR3 has 14 residues. The germline gives CDR1 KGHSH, CDR2 LQKENI. The CDR3 DNA is TGTGCCAGCTCACCACCGCAGGGGGCAGGGGAGCAGTACTTC. This codes for CASSPPQGAGEQYF.

This clonotype has only a few counts. The chain combines TRBV5-5 with TRBJ2-3, with 11 bases aligning to TRBD2. Looked up from germline, CDR1 is SGHKS and CDR2 is YYEKEE (reference sequence). V lost 3 bases to trimming and J lost 6 bases; unmatched junction nucleotides: 9. CDR3 length: 16 residues. Written as DNA, the CDR3 is TGTGCCAGCAGCTCTAGCGGGAGGCACTACTTCGATACGCAGTATTTT. This translates into CASSSSGRHYFDTQYF.

The sample holds many counts of this clonotype. The chain combines TRBV2 with TRBJ2-1; 10 bases match TRBD1. The V segment lost 6 bases and the J segment 8 bases; nucleotides outside the gene matches: 1. Germline V gene data show CDR1 as SNHLY and CDR2 as FYNNEI. The CDR3 spans 12 residues. The CDR3, as DNA: TGTGCCAGCAGGGACAGGGGGGATGAGCAGTTCTTC. It is translated as CASRDRGDEQFF.

In its sample, this clonotype was seen a few times. The junction departs from the called germline gene at one end, perhaps through a read error. The V gene is TRBV2, the J gene TRBJ2-1; 7 bases are shared with TRBD2. The CDR3 is 12 amino acids. Germline assignment: CDR1 SNHLY and CDR2 FYNNEI. CDR3 coding DNA: TGTGCCACCCAGACTAGCAGCAATGAGCAATTCTTC. Amino acid sequence: CATQTSSNEQFF.

Ten or more counts support this clonotype. V gene TRBV2 combines with J gene TRBJ2-2, with D perhaps TRBD1 (5 bases). V lost 1 base and J lost 6, with 12 bases in between. CDR1 and CDR2 from the germline V gene are SNHLY and FYNNEI. The CDR3 has 15 residues. The chain's CDR3 is CASSEVGPYSGELFF. The CDR3 DNA sequence: TGTGCCAGCAGTGAAGTGGGGCCTTACTCCGGGGAGCTGTTTTTT.

This clonotype has a handful of counts. The gene calls are TRBV20-1 and TRBJ2-1, with TRBD2 matching over 14 bases. This CDR3 has 17 amino acids. Germline V gives CDR1 DFQATT, CDR2 SNEGSKA (reference sequence). Unmatched junction bases numbered 17, after V lost 6 bases and J lost 10 bases. CDR3: CSALGLAGGRRVSEQFF. The DNA for the CDR3 is TGCAGTGCCCTAGGACTAGCGGGAGGCCGGCGAGTTTCGGAGCAGTTCTTC.

The rearrangement uses TRBV2 and TRBJ2-1, with D possibly matching TRBD2 (6 bases). Trimming took 5 bases from V and 3 from J, leaving 17 bases between them. In germline, CDR1 is SNHLY, CDR2 FYNNEI. The CDR3 has 16 residues. The CDR3, as DNA: TGTGCCAGCAGTTACTCGGCGGGAATCGGCTACAATGAGCAGTTCTTC. It yields the protein CASSYSAGIGYNEQFF.

In its sample, this clonotype was seen many times. This chain links TRBV27 with TRBJ1-5; TRBD1 is a possible D gene (5 bases). The ends were cut back, 5 bases at V and 2 bases at J, with 22 bases in the middle. This CDR3 region has 18 residues. Germline V CDR1 and CDR2: MNHEY, SMNVEV (reference sequence). Here the CDR3 DNA reads TGTGCCAGCAGTCCCAGGAGGCCAGGGTCGGAACGCAATCAGCCCCAGCATTTT. It translates to CASSPRRPGSERNQPQHF.

As regards this clonotype: A read error is the likely source, as a far larger clone sits one nucleotide away. The rearrangement links TRBV6-9 to TRBJ2-7; 8 nucleotides agree with TRBD1. The CDR3 is 15 amino acids. In germline, CDR1 is MNHGY, CDR2 SVAAGI. CDR3 nucleotide sequence: TGTGCCTGCAGTTTTCTCGGACAGGGAGTCTACGAGCAGTACTTC. Protein sequence: CACSFLGQGVYEQYF.

The chain combines TRBV5-1 with TRBJ2-1; 16 nucleotides align to TRBD2. The CDR3 contains 15 residues. The V segment lost 7 bases and the J segment 9 bases; nucleotides outside the gene matches: 7. Germline V gene sequence: CDR1 SGHRS, CDR2 YFSETQ. CDR3 protein: CASLGLAGGPGEQFF. CDR3 nucleotide sequence: TGCGCCAGCCTGGGACTAGCGGGAGGGCCGGGTGAGCAGTTCTTC.

The table lists this clonotype with many counts. The gene calls are TRBV28 and TRBJ1-5, with 8 bases matching TRBD1. The V gene's germline CDR1 is MDHEN and CDR2 SYDVKM. V lost 3 bases and J lost 3; bases outside the gene matches: 4. This CDR3 comprises 15 residues. The CDR3 bases are TGTGCCAGCAGTTTGACAGGGGATTTCAATCAGCCCCAGCATTTT. This encodes CASSLTGDFNQPQHF. The entire variable domain, with the rest obtained from reference TRBV28 and TRBJ1-5, is as follows: DVKVTQSSRYLVKRTGEKVFLECVQDMDHENMFWYRQDPGLGLRLIYFSYDVKMKEKGDIPEGYSVSREKKERFSLILESASTNQTSMYLCASSLTGDFNQPQHFGDGTRLSIL.

The chain carries TRBV9 and TRBJ2-3; TRBD2 is a possible D gene (5 bases). Matching the DNA end better, TRBJ2-7 makes the J call doubtful. The germline V gene has CDR1 SGDLS and CDR2 YYNGEE. This CDR3 is 14 amino acids long. The CDR3 bases are TGTGCCAGCAGCGTAGGGGCAGAGGGCTACGAGCAGTACTTC. As protein: CASSVGAEGYEQYF.

V and J are TRBV29-1 and TRBJ2-1; 8 bases line up with TRBD2. The J call may be wrong; the DNA end is better matched by TRBJ2-5. Germline values: CDR1 SQVTM, CDR2 ANQGSEA. The CDR3 extends over 14 amino acids. The CDR3 DNA is TGCAGCGTGTCGGTGGGTAGCGGGACAAAGACCCAGTACTTC. It yields the protein CSVSVGSGTKTQYF.

This clonotype has ten or more counts. The chain uses TRBV6-1 and TRBJ1-5, with 7 bases identical to TRBD1. This CDR3 comprises 15 residues. CDR1 and CDR2 from the germline V gene are MNHNS and SASEGT. J lost 5 bases, V lost 0 bases, and 4 bases had no gene match. CDR3 residues: CASSEARDRHQPQHF. CDR3 bases: TGTGCCAGCAGTGAAGCGCGGGACAGACATCAGCCCCAGCATTTT.

Note on this clonotype: Relative to the germline gene, one junction end is altered; a read error may explain this. The V gene is TRBV27, the J gene TRBJ1-4; D is undetermined. Per the germline V gene, CDR1 is MNHEY and CDR2 is SMNVEV (reference sequence). The CDR3 consists of 12 residues. Here the CDR3 reads CASRQSSGKLSF. In DNA, the CDR3 is TGTGCCAGCAGACAGTCTTCTGGCAAACTGTCTTTT.

The chain recombines TRBV30 with TRBJ2-1; maybe TRBD2 (7 bases). The CDR3 is 16 residues long. CDR1 and CDR2 (germline): GTSNPN, SVGIG (reference sequence). The V gene lost 0 bases and the J gene lost 5 bases, with 17 bases spanning the gap. The CDR3 here is CAWSVRWGREHNEQFF. The CDR3 DNA sequence: TGTGCCTGGAGTGTACGTTGGGGGCGGGAGCACAATGAGCAGTTCTTC.

This chain connects TRBV6-1 to TRBJ2-7, with D unclear. The V gene lost 6 bases and the J gene lost 9 bases, with 15 bases spanning the gap. CDR1 is MNHNS, CDR2 SASEGT, per germline. This CDR3 region has 12 residues. CDR3 coding DNA: TGTGCCAGCAGCTTTTACATGGACGGGCAGTACTTC. Its protein is CASSFYMDGQYF.

This clonotype has ten or more counts. The chain joins TRBV10-3 to TRBJ1-1; perhaps TRBD1 as D (6 bases). Germline assignment: CDR1 ENHRY and CDR2 SYGVKD. With 0 bases removed from V and 9 bases from J, the gap between germline ends came to 17 bases. The CDR3 sequence is 15 residues long. The CDR3: CAISESVPRGTKAFF. CDR3 nucleotide sequence: TGTGCCATCAGTGAGTCCGTTCCCCGTGGGACAAAAGCTTTCTTT.

The gene calls are TRBV9 and TRBJ2-1, with D possibly being TRBD1 or TRBD2 (5 bases each). CDR3 length: 14 amino acids. The germline V gene encodes CDR1 SGDLS and CDR2 YYNGEE. Trimming pared 5 bases from V and 6 bases from J, leaving 15 bases between. CDR3 nucleotide sequence: TGTGCCAGCAGAGCCCCCGGGACCCGCAATGAGCAGTTCTTC. Protein product: CASRAPGTRNEQFF.

CDR3: CASSTTRTAGANVLTF. CDR3 nucleotides: TGTGCCAGTAGTACCACACGGACAGCTGGGGCCAACGTCCTGACTTTC. The rearrangement uses TRBV19 and TRBJ2-6, with D possibly being TRBD1 (6 bases). CDR1 is LNHDA, CDR2 SQIVND, per germline (reference sequence). The CDR3 sequence is 16 residues long. Trimming pared 4 bases from V and 2 bases from J, leaving 12 bases between.

Many counts were recorded for this clonotype. The J gene is TRBJ2-3, the V gene TRBV5-1, with TRBD2 identical over 8 bases. J was trimmed by 4 bases and V by 3 bases; bases with no gene match: 10. Germline V gives CDR1 SGHRS, CDR2 YFSETQ. This CDR3 contains 16 residues. This CDR3 reads CASSYGSGSEADTQYF. The DNA of the CDR3 is TGCGCCAGCAGCTATGGAAGCGGGAGTGAGGCAGATACGCAGTATTTT.

J is TRBJ2-2 and V is TRBV11-2; 9 bases are shared with TRBD2. This CDR3 is built from 16 residues. With V trimmed by 7 bases and J by 3 bases, 9 bases remained unmatched. Germline V lookup: CDR1 SGHAT, CDR2 FQNNGV. The CDR3 DNA sequence: TGTGCCAGCAACCCTTTAGCGGGAGTCCACACCGGGGAGCTGTTTTTT. Its protein is CASNPLAGVHTGELFF.

This clonotype was seen only a few times. V and J are TRBV6-1 and TRBJ2-3; D assignment may be TRBD1 or TRBD2 (6 bases each). The CDR3 extends over 15 amino acids. Germline V CDR1 and CDR2: MNHNS, SASEGT. V dropped 5 bases and J dropped 2 bases, with 14 bases sitting between them. The CDR3 sequence: CASSPGRGHTDTQYF. The CDR3 DNA reads TGTGCCAGCAGTCCCGGTCGGGGGCACACAGATACGCAGTATTTT.

This clonotype was seen repeatedly, ten times or more. The genes are TRBV9 and TRBJ2-1, with D uncertain. The germline V and J ends were trimmed by 0 bases and 5 bases, with 9 bases remaining between them. From germline, CDR1 is SGDLS and CDR2 YYNGEE. The CDR3 is 14 residues long. The CDR3 DNA sequence: TGTGCCAGCAGCGTAGCGAGCCTGAACAATGAGCAGTTCTTC. Residues: CASSVASLNNEQFF.